Each of the 5 T cell receptor beta chains below was sequenced from the same sample in a study of T cells in women clearing cervical HPV infection. The data were produced by immunoSEQ multiplex PCR, yet TCRdb's version contains in-frame clones alone and is incomplete. Across some 30,000 clones, the top ten clones capture roughly 7.3% of the sample. Sequencing was performed on blood buffy coat. The receptors shown here come from a woman aged 18 to 75 with a cervical HPV16 infection that either progressed to CIN3+ or cleared (not recorded which).

On this clone: The CDR3 goes on 3 residues after the read ends, and that part is filled in from the germline J gene. V usage is TRBV18 and J usage is TRBJ2-1, with TRBD2 identical over 9 bases. V trimming: 2 bases; J trimming: 0 bases; junction bases outside the gene matches: 8. In germline, CDR1 is KGHSH, CDR2 LQKENI. The CDR3 is 18 amino acids. The part of the CDR3 DNA that was read is TGTGCCAGCTCACCAGCTAGCGGGGCGAGTAGCTCCTACAATGAG. It codes for CASSPASGASSSYNE. The full CDR3 sequence reads CASSPASGASSSYNEQFF.

Comments on this clone: The CDR3 end lies 3 residues beyond the end of the read and is filled in from the germline J gene. This sequence joins TRBV7-6 and TRBJ2-7; D is unclear. Germline CDR1 is SGHVS and CDR2 is FNYEAQ. The CDR3 consists of 14 residues. V was clipped by 4 bases and J by 1 base, with 11 bases between them. The CDR3 reads CASSSRKTSYEQYF. The sequenced CDR3 bases are TGTGCCAGCAGCTCAAGAAAAACTTCCTACGAG. The full variable domain, completed using reference TRBV7-6 and TRBJ2-7, is GAGVSQSPRYKVTKRGQDVALRCDPISGHVSLYWYRQALGQGPEFLTYFNYEAQQDKSGLPNDRFSAERPEGSISTLTIQRTEQRDSAMYRCASSSRKTSYEQYFGPGTRLTVT.

A word on this clone: The missing CDR3 end, 3 residues past where the read stops, is filled in from the germline J gene. The chain has TRBV7-6 and TRBJ2-5, with a possible D match to TRBD1 (5 bases). Germline CDR1 and CDR2: SGHVS and FNYEAQ. The CDR3 consists of 14 residues. V was pared by 1 base and J by 2 bases, with 8 bases between. Partial CDR3 DNA: TGTGCCAGCAGCTTAGGGGGCACTCAAGAGACC. Amino acids: CASSLGGTQET. The whole CDR3 region reads CASSLGGTQETQYF.

In regard to this clone: The observed sequence ends 3 residues before the CDR3 terminus, with the missing tail filled in from the germline J gene. V gene TRBV20-1 combines with J gene TRBJ2-3, with TRBD1 identical over 7 bases. Germline assignment: CDR1 DFQATT and CDR2 SNEGSKA (reference sequence). This CDR3 has 19 amino acids. The junction had 23 bases not matched to a gene; V was cut back by 6 bases and J by 2 bases. The CDR3 DNA, read in part, is TGCAGTGCCGCGAGTGCCGGGACAGCCCAACTCACTCTCACAGATACG. Translation gives CSAASAGTAQLTLTDT. The full-length CDR3 reads as CSAASAGTAQLTLTDTQYF.

Incomplete CDR3 DNA: TGTGCCAGTAGTATTTGGCGGGGTAGCTCCTACAATGAG. Encoded protein: CASSIWRGSSYNE. The whole CDR3 region reads CASSIWRGSSYNEQFF. The chain employs TRBV19 and TRBJ2-1; possibly TRBD2 for D (6 bases). The CDR3 end falls 3 residues outside the read, so it is completed with the germline J gene. Germline V gene lookup returns CDR1 LNHDA and CDR2 SQIVND (reference sequence). V shed 3 bases and J shed 0 bases, with 12 bases lying between them. The CDR3 covers 16 residues.